What follows are 27 T cell receptor beta chains derived from one specimen sequenced in a study of shared clonotypes between healthy human individuals. Method: immunoSEQ multiplex PCR; TCRdb's copy keeps in-frame clones and lacks some. The sample includes under 1,100,000 clones, around 78% of them seen just once. Sequenced input: memory CD4+ T cells from PBMCs. The sample's subset: CD45RA-negative fraction. The receptors were gathered from a man between 18 and 29 years old in good health. Some clones in this sample may be carry-over from other donors' samples.

The V gene is TRBV18, the J gene TRBJ1-3; maybe TRBD1 (6 bases). V was pared by 6 bases and J by 3 bases, with 18 bases between. The CDR3 has 16 residues. From germline, CDR1 is KGHSH and CDR2 LQKENI. CDR3 protein: CASSLDRSGFGNTIYF. The CDR3 DNA follows: TGTGCCAGCTCGTTAGACAGGTCGGGCTTTGGAAACACCATATATTTT.

The chain carries TRBV28 and TRBJ2-3; TRBD1 matches 10 bases. V dropped 4 bases and J dropped 5; count of bases not matched to a gene: 9. The CDR3 length is 16 residues. Germline loops: CDR1 MDHEN, CDR2 SYDVKM. The CDR3 nucleotides read TGTGCCAGCAGTTACTCCCGGGACAGGGGAGGAGATACGCAGTATTTT. The encoded protein is CASSYSRDRGGDTQYF.

The rearrangement joins TRBV19 to TRBJ2-7, with TRBD1 as a possible D gene (5 bases). Germline V gene lookup returns CDR1 LNHDA and CDR2 SQIVND (reference sequence). There are 15 residues in the CDR3. The V and J ends lost 3 bases and 3 bases respectively, with 15 bases between them. The CDR3 DNA sequence: TGTGCCAGTAGTATCGGAATACTCCAGGGCTACGAGCAGTACTTC. The encoded protein is CASSIGILQGYEQYF.

As regards this clone: Compared with germline, one end of the junction differs, possibly owing to a read error. V and J are TRBV4-1 and TRBJ2-7; 8 bases map to TRBD1. In germline, CDR1 is MGHRA, CDR2 YSYEKL. The CDR3 has 13 amino acids. Here the CDR3 reads CASSRQGQDEQYF. The DNA of the CDR3 is TGTGCCAGCAGCCGACAGGGGCAGGACGAGCAGTACTTC.

This chain links TRBV11-2 with TRBJ2-1, with 7 bases lining up with TRBD1. Trimming took 5 bases from V and 7 from J; bases not matched to a gene: 5. CDR1 and CDR2 (germline): SGHAT, FQNNGV. CDR3 length: 13 amino acids. The CDR3 region has the DNA TGTGCCAGCAGCATCGGGACAGCTAATGAGCAGTTCTTC. Translation: CASSIGTANEQFF.

This chain uses TRBV28 with TRBJ1-4, with 11 positions matching TRBD1. J lost 7 bases, V lost 6 bases, and 13 bases had no gene match. CDR3 length equals 17 residues. Germline values: CDR1 MDHEN, CDR2 SYDVKM. CDR3 DNA sequence: TGTGCCAGCAGCAGGCCCGGGACAGGGGGAAGAAGTGAAAAACTGTTTTTT. Its translation: CASSRPGTGGRSEKLFF.

This chain connects TRBV7-2 to TRBJ1-5, with TRBD1 identical over 10 bases. Trimming cost V 8 bases and J 4 bases; bases outside gene matches: 5. Per germline, CDR1 SGHTA and CDR2 FQGNSA. The CDR3 length is 14 residues. The CDR3: CASCRQGANQPQHF. CDR3 in DNA: TGTGCCAGCTGCAGACAGGGGGCTAATCAGCCCCAGCATTTT.

In this sample, this clone turned up a few times. V gene TRBV7-2 combines with J gene TRBJ2-1; 7 bases line up with TRBD2. The CDR3 contains 17 residues. V was pared by 1 base and J by 2 bases, with 8 bases of the junction left unmatched. Germline loops: CDR1 SGHTA, CDR2 FQGNSA. The CDR3 region is CASSLERAAGAYNEQFF. CDR3 DNA sequence: TGTGCCAGCAGCTTAGAACGCGCTGCGGGAGCCTACAATGAGCAGTTCTTC.

This clone was observed at least ten times. The chain links TRBV5-6 to TRBJ2-1, with 9 bases lining up with TRBD2. Per the germline V gene, CDR1 is SGHDT and CDR2 is YYEEEE. Unmatched junction bases numbered 10, after V lost 0 bases and J lost 6 bases. The CDR3 has 17 amino acids. DNA for the CDR3: TGTGCCAGCAGCTTGGTTGGGGCGGGAGGGGCAGGCAATGAGCAGTTCTTC. Translating gives CASSLVGAGGAGNEQFF.

As regards this clone: This sample also contains other DNA sequences that code for the same CDR3. The chain joins TRBV18 to TRBJ2-1, with D tentatively TRBD2 (6 bases). Trimming removed 3 bases at V and 0 bases at J, with 12 bases between. CDR1 is KGHSH and CDR2 is LQKENI in the germline V gene. The CDR3 consists of 16 residues. CDR3 protein: CASSPPAGSSYNEQFF. CDR3 DNA: TGTGCCAGCTCACCGCCGGCGGGATCCTCCTACAATGAGCAGTTCTTC. Drawing the rest from reference TRBV18 and TRBJ2-1, the complete variable domain is NAGVMQNPRHLVRRRGQEARLRCSPMKGHSHVYWYRQLPEEGLKFMVYLQKENIIDESGMPKERFSAEFPKEGPSILRIQQVVRGDSAAYFCASSPPAGSSYNEQFFGPGTRLTVL.

The rearrangement uses TRBV28 and TRBJ1-3; 7 bases agree with TRBD1. The CDR3 totals 13 residues. The trim removed 6 bases at V and 1 base at J, leaving 0 bases unmatched. Germline CDR1 MDHEN, CDR2 SYDVKM. The CDR3 region has the DNA TGTGCCAGCAGACAGGGGTCTGGAAACACCATATATTTT. It codes for CASRQGSGNTIYF.

The chain employs TRBV6-1 and TRBJ2-7, with D uncertain. CDR1 and CDR2 from the germline V gene are MNHNS and SASEGT. The CDR3 sequence is 12 residues long. Trimming removed 3 bases from V and 4 bases from J, with 7 bases in between. Written as DNA, the CDR3 is TGTGCCAGCAGTGAGAGGAATTACGAGCAGTACTTC. Protein: CASSERNYEQYF.

The V and J genes are TRBV11-2 and TRBJ2-5; D is undetermined. CDR3 length: 14 amino acids. Trimming left V 1 base short and J 2 bases short, with 8 bases between. From germline, CDR1 is SGHAT and CDR2 FQNNGV. The DNA for the CDR3 is TGTGCCAGCAGCTTAGGGGCTTTTCAAGAGACCCAGTACTTC. Protein sequence: CASSLGAFQETQYF.

The chain carries TRBV18 and TRBJ2-2; the match to TRBD2 covers 10 bases. The germline V gene has CDR1 KGHSH and CDR2 LQKENI. J lost 4 bases, V lost 3 bases, and 11 bases had no gene match. CDR3 length: 18 amino acids. The CDR3 loop is CASSPFTIAGGGTGELFF. CDR3 bases: TGTGCCAGCTCACCCTTTACCATAGCGGGAGGCGGCACCGGGGAGCTGTTTTTT.

V is TRBV4-3 and J is TRBJ1-3; D unclear. This CDR3 is 15 amino acids long. V lost 3 bases to trimming and J lost 2 bases, with 11 bases between them. The germline CDR1 and CDR2 sequences are LGHNA and YSLEER. The CDR3 DNA sequence: TGCGCCAGCAGCCATTACCGCGGGGCTGGAAACACCATATATTTT. It translates to CASSHYRGAGNTIYF.

On this clone: With a much larger clone just one base away, this may be a read error. This sample also contains other DNA sequences that code for the same CDR3. The V gene is TRBV7-3, the J gene TRBJ1-1, with TRBD1 identical over 7 bases. J gave up 3 bases and V 5 bases, and 3 bases lay outside the gene matches. This CDR3 spans 13 amino acids. CDR1 is SGHTA and CDR2 is FQGTGA in the germline V gene. The CDR3 nucleotides read TGTGCCAGCAGCACCCAGGGGGACACTGAAGCTTTCTTT. Protein product: CASSTQGDTEAFF. Drawing the rest from reference TRBV7-3 and TRBJ1-1, the complete variable domain is GAGVSQTPSNKVTEKGKYVELRCDPISGHTALYWYRQSLGQGPEFLIYFQGTGAADDSGLPNDRFFAVRPEGSVSTLKIQRTERGDSAVYLCASSTQGDTEAFFGQGTRLTVV.

Comment on this clone: Relative to the germline gene, one junction end is altered; a read error may explain this. This chain links TRBV11-2 with TRBJ2-1; TRBD2 agrees at 8 bases. The CDR3 has 11 amino acids. Germline loops: CDR1 SGHAT, CDR2 FQNNGV. CDR3: CASTGSGAFIF. CDR3 DNA sequence: TGTGCCAGCACAGGTAGCGGGGCCTTCATCTTC.

Comment on this clone: Additional DNA sequences in this sample encode the identical CDR3. V is TRBV19 and J is TRBJ2-1; TRBD2 might be the D (5 bases). The CDR3 is 13 residues long. In germline, CDR1 is LNHDA, CDR2 SQIVND (reference sequence). V was cut by 5 bases and J by 3 bases, with 8 bases left in between. CDR3 nucleotide sequence: TGTGCCAGTAGTCCCCGGGGCTACAATGAGCAGTTCTTC. Its protein product is CASSPRGYNEQFF.

The rearrangement joins TRBV7-7 to TRBJ1-2; D may be TRBD1 (5 bases). Per germline, CDR1 SSHAT and CDR2 FNYEAQ (reference sequence). The length of the CDR3 is 15 residues. Trimming left V 0 bases short and J 0 bases short, with 8 bases between. DNA of the CDR3: TGTGCCAGCAGCTTAGCTGGAGGGGCTAACTATGGCTACACCTTC. Amino acid sequence: CASSLAGGANYGYTF.

This clone showed up just a few times. The chain is built from TRBV19 and TRBJ1-1, with D hard to call. The CDR3 is 13 residues long. Germline V gives CDR1 LNHDA, CDR2 SQIVND (reference sequence). Trimming removed 4 bases at V and 1 base at J, with 7 bases between. CDR3 nucleotide sequence: TGTGCCAGTAGTAGCCCCACGAACACTGAAGCTTTCTTT. This encodes CASSSPTNTEAFF.

The J gene is TRBJ2-3, the V gene TRBV11-2; D is uncertain. Trimming cost V 3 bases and J 7 bases, with 11 bases left between them. The CDR3 consists of 13 residues. Germline V CDR1 and CDR2: SGHAT, FQNNGV. The DNA of the CDR3 is TGTGCCAGCAGCTTTGGCGGCACTCATACGCAGTATTTT. This translates into CASSFGGTHTQYF. The whole variable domain, filled in from reference TRBV11-2 and TRBJ2-3, reads EAGVAQSPRYKIIEKRQSVAFWCNPISGHATLYWYQQILGQGPKLLIQFQNNGVVDDSQLPKDRFSAERLKGVDSTLKIQPAKLEDSAVYLCASSFGGTHTQYFGPGTRLTVL.

Details on this clone: Other nucleotide sequences in the sample specify the same CDR3. The chain employs TRBV18 and TRBJ1-1; no reliable D call. The germline CDR1 and CDR2 sequences are KGHSH and LQKENI. V lost 5 bases and J lost 0, with 7 bases in between. The CDR3 loop spans 13 amino acids. The CDR3 sequence: CASSGEVNTEAFF. As DNA, the CDR3 is TGTGCCAGCTCAGGGGAGGTGAACACTGAAGCTTTCTTT.

This chain connects TRBV5-1 to TRBJ1-1; D perhaps matches TRBD1 (5 bases). The CDR3 length is 14 residues. V was cut by 4 bases and J by 5 bases, with 15 bases left in between. The germline gives CDR1 SGHRS, CDR2 YFSETQ. This CDR3 reads CASSPRDRRTEAFF. CDR3 sequence (DNA): TGCGCCAGCAGCCCTAGGGACCGGCGGACTGAAGCTTTCTTT.

A few counts support this clone. V is TRBV29-1 and J is TRBJ2-3; 9 nucleotides match TRBD2. CDR3 length equals 15 residues. With V trimmed by 8 bases and J by 2 bases, 11 bases remained unmatched. The germline CDR1 and CDR2 sequences are SQVTM and ANQGSEA. CDR3 sequence reads: CSLTRTSAPTDTQYF. In DNA, the CDR3 is TGCAGCTTAACCCGGACTAGCGCGCCCACAGATACGCAGTATTTT.

This chain connects TRBV7-2 to TRBJ1-3, with D hard to call. Trimming removed 1 base at V and 4 bases at J, with 5 bases between. Germline CDR1 and CDR2: SGHTA and FQGNSA. The CDR3 covers 13 residues. The CDR3 coding sequence is TGTGCCAGCAGCTTAGGGCGAGGAAACACCATATATTTT. Translating it yields CASSLGRGNTIYF.

In nucleotides, the CDR3 is TGTGCCAGCACTAGGACAACCTTGCGGGCCAACGTCCTGACTTTC. As protein: CASTRTTLRANVLTF. The chain recombines TRBV2 with TRBJ2-6; D is possibly TRBD1 (5 bases). Trimming stripped 7 bases from V and 5 bases from J, with 15 bases between. The V gene's germline CDR1 is SNHLY and CDR2 FYNNEI. The CDR3 consists of 15 residues.

This clone came up many times. Other nucleotide sequences from this sample produce the same CDR3. The chain links TRBV7-8 to TRBJ1-2; D uncertain. There are 14 residues in the CDR3. The V gene lost 0 bases and the J gene lost 0 bases, with 5 bases spanning the gap. The germline V gene encodes CDR1 SGHVS and CDR2 FQNEAQ. The CDR3 coding sequence is TGTGCCAGCAGCTTAGCGAGGCCTAACTATGGCTACACCTTC. This sequence encodes CASSLARPNYGYTF.